One and the same sample provided the 21 T cell receptor beta chains below, sequenced in a study of CD8 T cells in Susac syndrome. Random hexamers were used to reverse transcribe the RNA input (about 0.5 to 1 ug). TCRdb re-derived calls from the immunoSEQ multiplex PCR reads in MiXCR, one entry per CDR3 protein. The sample lists roughly 150,000 distinct CDR3 sequences; 85% to 95% were seen once. Material for sequencing was CD4+ T cells from PBMCs. The source is a human donor with Susac syndrome.

The chain employs TRBV6-5 and TRBJ2-3; D is perhaps TRBD2 (6 bases). V was trimmed by 5 bases and J by 5 bases, leaving 8 bases between them. The CDR3 is made up of 12 amino acids. The germline V gene encodes CDR1 MNHEY and CDR2 SVGAGI. For the CDR3, the DNA is TGTGCCAGCAGTGACGGGAGAGATACGCAGTATTTT. Translating it yields CASSDGRDTQYF.

V is TRBV25-1 and J is TRBJ1-1; D might be TRBD1 (5 bases). The CDR3 covers 14 residues. Germline loops: CDR1 MGHDK, CDR2 SYGVNS. Trimming pared 1 base from V and 5 bases from J, leaving 11 bases between. The CDR3 bases are TGTGCCAGCAGTGAATCCTACAGGAGAACTGAAGCTTTCTTT. Protein: CASSESYRRTEAFF.

The rearrangement joins TRBV5-1 to TRBJ2-5; D remains unclear. This CDR3 comprises 17 residues. The germline V gene encodes CDR1 SGHRS and CDR2 YFSETQ. Trimming stripped 4 bases from V and 7 bases from J, with 26 bases between. As DNA, the CDR3 is TGCGCCAGCAGCCCTTCGTTCTCGTTGGACGGCCCGGGGACCCAGTACTTC. This translates into CASSPSFSLDGPGTQYF.

The V and J genes are TRBV9 and TRBJ2-3, with TRBD1 matching 9 bases. Losses at the gene ends were 2 bases for V and 6 bases for J; bases not matched to a gene: 4. The CDR3 length is 14 residues. Germline lookup yields CDR1 SGDLS and CDR2 YYNGEE. The CDR3 region is CASSVRQGGDTQYF. Written as DNA, the CDR3 is TGTGCCAGCAGCGTCCGACAGGGGGGGGATACGCAGTATTTT.

The V gene is TRBV18, the J gene TRBJ2-2, with unresolved D. V was pared by 3 bases and J by 1 base, with 9 bases between. The CDR3 covers 15 residues. Germline lookup yields CDR1 KGHSH and CDR2 LQKENI. Written as DNA, the CDR3 is TGTGCCAGCTCACCCGCGCCCGAGAACACCGGGGAGCTGTTTTTT. Protein product: CASSPAPENTGELFF.

V is TRBV4-2 and J is TRBJ1-1; TRBD1 matches 10 bases. The CDR3 totals 15 residues. Per the germline V gene, CDR1 is LGHNA and CDR2 is YNFKEQ. V dropped 4 bases and J dropped 0; count of bases not matched to a gene: 2. CDR3 in amino acids: CASSPGTGVNTEAFF. In DNA form, the CDR3 reads TGTGCCAGCAGCCCCGGGACAGGGGTGAACACTGAAGCTTTCTTT.

This chain uses TRBV9 with TRBJ1-1; D gene unclear. Trimming shortened V by 5 bases and J by 7 bases, and 15 bases separated the two germline ends. Germline CDR1 SGDLS, CDR2 YYNGEE. The CDR3 spans 13 residues. CDR3 protein: CASRLLYEGEAFF. The CDR3 DNA is TGTGCCAGCAGGCTCCTTTACGAAGGTGAAGCTTTCTTT.

V is TRBV6-4 and J is TRBJ1-5; D gene uncertain. The germline CDR1 and CDR2 sequences are MRHNA and SNTAGT. This CDR3 is 14 amino acids long. V was pared by 2 bases and J by 3 bases, with 8 bases between. CDR3 coding DNA: TGTGCCAGCAGTGACGAGCCAGACAATCAGCCCCAGCATTTT. Its protein product is CASSDEPDNQPQHF.

This sequence joins TRBV6-2 or TRBV6-3 and TRBJ2-1; D ambiguous. CDR1 is MNHEY and CDR2 is SVGEGT in the germline V gene. There are 13 residues in the CDR3. The V gene lost 4 bases and the J gene lost 0 bases, with 4 bases spanning the gap. The DNA for the CDR3 is TGTGCCAGCAGTTTCTACTCCTACAATGAGCAGTTCTTC. Translating it yields CASSFYSYNEQFF.

This chain uses TRBV12-5 with TRBJ1-1; D is ambiguous. Germline CDR1 is LGHNT and CDR2 is FRNRAP. The CDR3 spans 13 residues. Trimming removed 5 bases from V and 2 bases from J, with 9 bases in between. The CDR3 reads CASGVDGNTEAFF. CDR3 DNA sequence: TGTGCTAGTGGTGTGGACGGCAACACTGAAGCTTTCTTT. Based on the CDR3 plus reference TRBV12-5 and TRBJ1-1, the full variable domain is DARVTQTPRHKVTEMGQEVTMRCQPILGHNTVFWYRQTMMQGLELLAYFRNRAPLDDSGMPKDRFSAEMPDATLATLKIQPSEPRDSAVYFCASGVDGNTEAFFGQGTRLTVV.

The table lists this clonotype with a few counts. The chain combines TRBV14 with TRBJ1-2; a possible D gene is TRBD1 (5 bases). Trimming took off 0 bases at V and 2 bases at J, with 7 bases between the two ends. CDR3 length: 14 residues. Germline loops: CDR1 SGHDN, CDR2 FVKESK. The chain's CDR3 is CASSQDRGNYGYTF. The CDR3, as DNA: TGTGCCAGCAGCCAAGACCGGGGCAACTATGGCTACACCTTC. The full variable domain, rest sourced from reference TRBV14 and TRBJ1-2, is EAGVTQFPSHSVIEKGQTVTLRCDPISGHDNLYWYRRVMGKEIKFLLHFVKESKQDESGMPNNRFLAERTGGTYSTLKVQPAELEDSGVYFCASSQDRGNYGYTFGSGTRLTVV.

The chain joins TRBV29-1 to TRBJ1-2; the D is unclear. The CDR3 contains 11 residues. Germline V gene sequence: CDR1 SQVTM, CDR2 ANQGSEA. V was shortened by 4 bases and J by 8 bases, with 11 bases between the two germline ends. The CDR3, as DNA: TGCAGCGTTGTTCGGGGAAGCGGCTACACCTTC. Translated: CSVVRGSGYTF. Using reference TRBV29-1 and TRBJ1-2 for the parts outside the CDR3, the full variable domain is SAVISQKPSRDICQRGTSLTIQCQVDSQVTMMFWYRQQPGQSLTLIATANQGSEATYESGFVIDKFPISRPNLTFSTLTVSNMSPEDSSIYLCSVVRGSGYTFGSGTRLTVV.

The chain combines TRBV7-3 with TRBJ2-1; D is unclear. Trimming left V 0 bases short and J 0 bases short, with 12 bases between. The CDR3 sequence is 17 residues long. Germline V gives CDR1 SGHTA, CDR2 FQGTGA. As DNA, the CDR3 is TGTGCCAGCAGCTTAACGGGCCGGCGAGGCTCCTACAATGAGCAGTTCTTC. Translation gives CASSLTGRRGSYNEQFF.

The J gene is TRBJ2-3, the V gene TRBV15; D unresolved. V shed 2 bases and J shed 2 bases, with 2 bases lying between them. The CDR3 covers 12 residues. CDR1 LNHNV and CDR2 YYDKDF come from the germline V gene (reference sequence). The CDR3 bases are TGTGCCACCAGCAGAATCACAGATACGCAGTATTTT. Translation gives CATSRITDTQYF. Complete variable domain (other parts from reference TRBV15 and TRBJ2-3): DAMVIQNPRYQVTQFGKPVTLSCSQTLNHNVMYWYQQKSSQAPKLLFHYYDKDFNNEADTPDNFQSRRPNTSFCFLDIRSPGLGDTAMYLCATSRITDTQYFGPGTRLTVL.

The chain joins TRBV7-8 to TRBJ2-7; D remains ambiguous. CDR1 is SGHVS, CDR2 FQNEAQ, per germline. The CDR3 consists of 11 residues. Deletions cut 3 bases from V and 6 bases from J, with 6 bases between. CDR3 nucleotide sequence: TGTGCCAGCAGCTTCTCGGTCGAGCAGTACTTC. This gives the protein CASSFSVEQYF.

The gene calls are TRBV2 and TRBJ2-6; D is unresolved. The CDR3 consists of 14 residues. Trimming removed 6 bases from V and 0 bases from J, with 6 bases in between. Germline assignment: CDR1 SNHLY and CDR2 FYNNEI. CDR3 in DNA: TGTGCCAGCAGGAAGAGCTCTGGGGCCAACGTCCTGACTTTC. Translation gives CASRKSSGANVLTF.

The gene calls are TRBV18 and TRBJ1-1; 7 bases fit TRBD1. Germline lookup yields CDR1 KGHSH and CDR2 LQKENI. The CDR3 runs 14 residues. The V segment lost 4 bases and the J segment 1 base; nucleotides outside the gene matches: 3. The CDR3 region has the DNA TGTGCCAGCTCACGACAGGGCCCGAACACTGAAGCTTTCTTT. It is translated as CASSRQGPNTEAFF. The entire variable domain, with the rest obtained from reference TRBV18 and TRBJ1-1, is as follows: NAGVMQNPRHLVRRRGQEARLRCSPMKGHSHVYWYRQLPEEGLKFMVYLQKENIIDESGMPKERFSAEFPKEGPSILRIQQVVRGDSAAYFCASSRQGPNTEAFFGQGTRLTVV.

CDR3 sequence: CAISRDTQETQYF. The CDR3 region has the DNA TGTGCCATCAGCCGGGACACCCAAGAGACCCAGTACTTC. The chain joins TRBV10-3 to TRBJ2-5, with a possible D match to TRBD1 (6 bases). Germline assignment: CDR1 ENHRY and CDR2 SYGVKD. The CDR3 runs 13 residues. Deletions cut 6 bases from V and 1 base from J, with 9 bases between.

The rearrangement joins TRBV2 to TRBJ2-7, with D possibly matching TRBD2 (6 bases). The CDR3 loop spans 15 amino acids. Trimming cost V 4 bases and J 6 bases, with 19 bases left between them. From germline, CDR1 is SNHLY and CDR2 FYNNEI. The CDR3 sequence is CASSGGGATESEQYF. Here the CDR3 DNA reads TGTGCCAGCAGTGGAGGCGGGGCCACGGAGAGCGAGCAGTACTTC.

V and J are TRBV29-1 and TRBJ2-7; 8 bases match TRBD2. Looked up from germline, CDR1 is SQVTM and CDR2 is ANQGSEA. J gave up 9 bases and V 7 bases, and 14 bases lay outside the gene matches. The CDR3 contains 13 residues. Here the CDR3 DNA reads TGCAGCGCACGGGACGGCGACCGGGGGGGGCAGTACTTC. Translating it yields CSARDGDRGGQYF.

J is TRBJ2-1 and V is TRBV20-1; 10 bases are shared with TRBD2. Germline assignment: CDR1 DFQATT and CDR2 SNEGSKA (reference sequence). The CDR3 contains 17 residues. DNA for the CDR3: TGCAGCTCGACTCCGGGTCAGCGGGGGGGCCAATACAATGAGCAGTTCTTC. Amino acids: CSSTPGQRGGQYNEQFF.